The 5 T cell receptor beta chains listed next were all sequenced from one sample in a study of cytomegalovirus exposure and HLA in healthy donors. Vbeta (60) and Jbeta (13) primers were used in the PCR. Assay: immunoSEQ multiplex PCR; the TCRdb copy retains only in-frame clones and omits some. The listing records about 90,000 clones. The sequenced material came from PBMCs. Receptors originate from a woman aged 25 to 39 in good health and CMV-seronegative.

CDR3 sequence reads: CASSLAGGNTEAFF. For the CDR3, the DNA is TGTGCCAGCAGCCTGGCGGGGGGCAACACTGAAGCTTTCTTT. This sequence joins TRBV6-6 and TRBJ1-1; possible D gene TRBD1, 6 bases. Germline lookup yields CDR1 MNHNY and CDR2 SVGAGI (reference sequence). V was clipped by 6 bases and J by 2 bases, with 13 bases between them. The CDR3 sequence is 14 residues long.

The chain is built from TRBV6-1 and TRBJ2-5, with D possibly being TRBD2 (6 bases). The J call is in doubt because the DNA end fits TRBJ2-7 better. The germline gives CDR1 MNHNS, CDR2 SASEGT. The CDR3 runs 14 residues. The CDR3 spells CASSDRTTFYEQYF. The CDR3 DNA is TGTGCCAGCAGTGACCGGACTACTTTCTACGAGCAGTACTTC.

CDR3 amino acids: CASSVFLSGELFF. Written as DNA, the CDR3 is TGTGCCAGCAGCGTTTTCCTCTCCGGGGAGCTGTTTTTT. The V gene is TRBV11-3, the J gene TRBJ2-2, with unresolved D. V gave up 5 bases and J gave up 6 bases, with 10 bases separating them. The CDR3 contains 13 residues. Germline assignment: CDR1 SGHNT and CDR2 YENEEA. The entire variable domain, with the rest obtained from reference TRBV11-3 and TRBJ2-2, is as follows: EAGVVQSPRYKIIEKKQPVAFWCNPISGHNTLYWYLQNLGQGPELLIRYENEEAVDDSQLPKDRFSAERLKGVDSTLKIQPAELGDSAVYLCASSVFLSGELFFGEGSRLTVL.

This sequence joins TRBV21-1 and TRBJ1-5. TRBV21-1 is flagged as a pseudogene. The CDR3 sequence is 17 residues long. The CDR3 DNA follows: TGTGCCAGCAGCAAAGCGCGTGGGGGGTATAGCAATCAGCCCCAGCATTTT. It translates to CASSKARGGYSNQPQHF.

The chain joins TRBV2 to TRBJ1-4, with D tentatively TRBD1 (6 bases). V lost 2 bases, J lost 0 bases, and 10 bases lay in between. The germline V gene encodes CDR1 SNHLY and CDR2 FYNNEI. This CDR3 comprises 16 residues. Here the CDR3 reads CASSELGGATNEKLFF. DNA of the CDR3: TGTGCCAGCAGTGAATTAGGGGGAGCAACTAATGAAAAACTGTTTTTT. Filled out from reference TRBV2 and TRBJ1-4, the complete variable domain reads EPEVTQTPSHQVTQMGQEVILRCVPISNHLYFYWYRQILGQKVEFLVSFYNNEISEKSEIFDDQFSVERPDGSNFTLKIRSTKLEDSAMYFCASSELGGATNEKLFFGSGTQLSVL.